This entry concerns a single T cell receptor (beta chain). Its specificity is unknown. This specimen belongs to a study of cytomegalovirus exposure and HLA in healthy donors. Study conclusions and caveats: Fewer than 20,000 TCR beta sequences were associated with HLA alleles at 0.05 false discovery rate in a later analysis. Most of the CMV-associated TCR beta chains (in a later analysis) appeared to be HLA-restricted.

PCR involved 60 Vbeta and 13 Jbeta primers. The method was immunoSEQ multiplex PCR; TCRdb's version includes in-frame clones alone and lacks a portion of them. The repertoire consists of 200,000 to 250,000 clones, with around 80% occurring once and the leading ten covering 15% to 17%. The CDR3 consists of 15 residues. Germline V lookup: CDR1 MGHDK, CDR2 SYGVNS. The junction had 7 bases not matched to a gene; V was cut back by 4 bases and J by 6 bases. This TCR derives from a middle-aged man in good health and CMV-seronegative. The genes are TRBV25-1 and TRBJ1-1; 11 bases agree with TRBD1. The source material was PBMCs. CDR3 sequence: CASSAPGQGAPEAFF. The CDR3 nucleotides are TGTGCCAGCAGTGCCCCAGGACAGGGGGCTCCTGAAGCTTTCTTT.